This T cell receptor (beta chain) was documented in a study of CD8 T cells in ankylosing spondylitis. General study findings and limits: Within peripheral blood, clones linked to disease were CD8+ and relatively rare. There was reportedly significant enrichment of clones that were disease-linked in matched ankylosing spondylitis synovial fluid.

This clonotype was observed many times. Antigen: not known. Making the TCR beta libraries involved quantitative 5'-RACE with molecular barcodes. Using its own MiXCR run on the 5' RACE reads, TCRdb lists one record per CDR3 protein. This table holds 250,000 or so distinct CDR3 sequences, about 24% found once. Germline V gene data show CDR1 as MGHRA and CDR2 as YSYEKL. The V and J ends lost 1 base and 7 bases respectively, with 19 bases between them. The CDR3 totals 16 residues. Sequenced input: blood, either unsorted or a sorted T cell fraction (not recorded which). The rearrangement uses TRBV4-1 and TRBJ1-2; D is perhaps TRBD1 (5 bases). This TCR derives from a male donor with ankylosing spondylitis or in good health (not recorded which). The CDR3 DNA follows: TGCGCCAGCAGCCAAGGCAGGACATTCGTGTCCGGTGGCTACACCTTC. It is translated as CASSQGRTFVSGGYTF.